This T cell receptor beta chain was captured by sequencing in a study of T cell repertoires in cytomegalovirus infection. Study details: Recently described HLA-C-restricted plus well-studied HLA-B-restricted CMV epitopes were used. It was the public TCR beta signatures that indicated both CMV infection and matching HLA type.

This clonotype was detected a few times. Its antigen is unidentified. Each CDR3 protein is one row after TCRdb ran MiXCR on the reads. The repertoire has around 750,000 distinct CDR3 sequences, about 30% of them found once; the top ten carry around an eighth. Whole-study results and caveats: CMV carriers having the relevant HLA were flagged by cumulative public TCR beta family frequency. In two of eight donors, the top clonotype was HLA-C-restricted CMV-specific.

Trimming cost V 1 base and J 3 bases, with 10 bases left between them. The CDR3 consists of 14 residues. Per germline, CDR1 SGHVS and CDR2 FQNEAQ. The chain recombines TRBV7-8 with TRBJ2-7; D possibly corresponds to TRBD2 (6 bases). The receptor's source is a human donor in good health (CMV status not recorded). Some clones in this sample may be carry-over from other donors' samples. The material was cultured CD8+ T cells from PBMCs, obtained from culture after CMV antigen stimulation. The CDR3 loop is CASSLGLALYEQYF. The CDR3 DNA is TGTGCCAGCAGCTTAGGGCTAGCGCTCTACGAGCAGTACTTC.